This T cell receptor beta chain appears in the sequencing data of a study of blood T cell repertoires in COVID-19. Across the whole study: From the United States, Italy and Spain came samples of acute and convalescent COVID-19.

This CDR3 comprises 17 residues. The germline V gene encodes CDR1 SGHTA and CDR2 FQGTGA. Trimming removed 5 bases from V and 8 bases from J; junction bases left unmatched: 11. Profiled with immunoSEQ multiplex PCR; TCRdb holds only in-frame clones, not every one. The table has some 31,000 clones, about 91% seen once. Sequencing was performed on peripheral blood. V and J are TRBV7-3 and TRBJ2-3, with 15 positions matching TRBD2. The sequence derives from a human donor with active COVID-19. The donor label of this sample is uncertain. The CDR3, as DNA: TGTGCCAGCAGCAGGGGACTAGCGGGAGGAAATTCTGGTACGCAGTATTTT. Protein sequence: CASSRGLAGGNSGTQYF. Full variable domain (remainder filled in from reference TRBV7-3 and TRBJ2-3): GAGVSQTPSNKVTEKGKYVELRCDPISGHTALYWYRQSLGQGPEFLIYFQGTGAADDSGLPNDRFFAVRPEGSVSTLKIQRTERGDSAVYLCASSRGLAGGNSGTQYFGPGTRLTVL.